A single sample gave rise to the 13 T cell receptor beta chains below, sequenced in a study of beta chain features in type 1 diabetes. As every portion of the isolated RNA was reverse transcribed, the sequencing read expressed TCRB transcripts. Sequencing was performed with immunoSEQ multiplex PCR; in TCRdb, only in-frame clones are kept and a portion is missing. This table holds 200,000 to 300,000 clones, around 65% found once. Sequenced input: naive CD4+ T cells from blood. These receptors were taken from a man aged 25-45 years in good health.

This CDR3 reads CASSQGDFLDYNEQFF. CDR3 in DNA: TGTGCCAGCAGCCAAGGGGACTTCCTAGATTACAATGAGCAGTTCTTC. The rearrangement joins TRBV4-2 to TRBJ2-1; possible D gene TRBD2, 6 bases. Trimming removed 1 base at V and 4 bases at J, with 14 bases between. The CDR3 runs to 16 residues. Germline V gene data show CDR1 as LGHNA and CDR2 as YNFKEQ.

The chain recombines TRBV30 with TRBJ1-2, with D perhaps matching TRBD1 (5 bases). From germline, CDR1 is GTSNPN and CDR2 SVGIG (reference sequence). This CDR3 is built from 15 residues. The germline V and J ends were trimmed by 3 bases and 6 bases, with 20 bases remaining between them. The CDR3 loop is CAWSDPSRGVDGYTF. The DNA for the CDR3 is TGTGCCTGGAGCGACCCGAGCCGGGGGGTGGATGGCTACACCTTC.

The rearrangement links TRBV10-3 to TRBJ2-2, with TRBD2 matching 10 bases. V trimming: 6 bases; J trimming: 7 bases; junction bases outside the gene matches: 2. This CDR3 has 13 residues. From germline, CDR1 is ENHRY and CDR2 SYGVKD. CDR3 nucleotides: TGTGCCATCAGACTAGCGGGAAGCGGGGAGCTGTTTTTT. Amino acids: CAIRLAGSGELFF.

Here the CDR3 reads CASSELGAGEHSPLHF. CDR3 nucleotide sequence: TGTGCCAGCAGTGAATTGGGCGCAGGGGAACATTCACCCCTCCACTTT. The rearrangement uses TRBV25-1 and TRBJ1-6; tentatively, D is TRBD1 (6 bases). CDR3 size: 16 residues. The V end was cut by 1 base, the J end by 8 bases, with 15 bases between. The V gene's germline CDR1 is MGHDK and CDR2 SYGVNS. Filled out from reference TRBV25-1 and TRBJ1-6, the complete variable domain reads EADIYQTPRYLVIGTGKKITLECSQTMGHDKMYWYQQDPGMELHLIHYSYGVNSTEKGDLSSESTVSRIRTEHFPLTLESARPSHTSQYLCASSELGAGEHSPLHFGNGTRLTVT.

This clone is a singleton in its sample. The V call is TRBV5-6, the J call TRBJ2-5; D may be TRBD2 (6 bases). Germline V gives CDR1 SGHDT, CDR2 YYEEEE. The CDR3 is 15 amino acids. V lost 4 bases, J lost 4 bases, and 17 bases lay in between. CDR3 in DNA: TGTGCCAGCAGCCCACGGGGGAGAGGGGCAGAGACCCAGTACTTC. It translates to CASSPRGRGAETQYF.

This chain uses TRBV7-2 with TRBJ2-5, with TRBD2 as a possible D gene (6 bases). The germline V and J ends were trimmed by 1 base and 1 base, with 13 bases remaining between them. Germline CDR1 and CDR2: SGHTA and FQGNSA. CDR3 length: 16 amino acids. CDR3 in amino acids: CASSLGPGAFQETQYF. The CDR3 nucleotides read TGTGCCAGCAGCTTAGGCCCGGGAGCCTTCCAAGAGACCCAGTACTTC.

This chain joins TRBV7-9 and TRBJ1-1, with no clear D. CDR1 and CDR2 from the germline V gene are SEHNR and FQNEAQ (reference sequence). This CDR3 comprises 12 residues. The V gene lost 5 bases and the J gene lost 7 bases, with 11 bases spanning the gap. CDR3 region: CASSASTVEAFF. In nucleotides, the CDR3 is TGTGCCAGCAGCGCCAGTACGGTTGAAGCTTTCTTT.

This clone was detected a few times. The chain uses TRBV29-1 and TRBJ2-7, with D unresolved. Trimming removed 3 bases at V and 6 bases at J, with 15 bases between. CDR1 SQVTM and CDR2 ANQGSEA come from the germline V gene. The CDR3 contains 13 residues. CDR3 residues: CSVESAADLEQYF. The CDR3 DNA reads as TGCAGCGTTGAGTCGGCTGCAGATCTCGAGCAGTACTTC.

V usage is TRBV30 and J usage is TRBJ2-2; TRBD1 matches at 7 bases. Trimming at V came to 4 bases and at J to 5 bases, leaving 7 bases not matched to a gene. Germline CDR1 GTSNPN, CDR2 SVGIG (reference sequence). This CDR3 comprises 14 residues. The CDR3 loop is CAWTDRERTGELFF. The CDR3 DNA reads as TGTGCCTGGACTGACAGGGAGAGGACCGGGGAGCTGTTTTTT.

This chain joins TRBV7-9 and TRBJ1-5; D not certain. Per the germline V gene, CDR1 is SEHNR and CDR2 is FQNEAQ (reference sequence). Between the trimmed V and J ends, which lost 5 bases and 11 bases, there was a span of 16 bases. The CDR3 is made up of 13 amino acids. The CDR3: CASSLSTDGAQHF. In DNA form, the CDR3 reads TGTGCCAGCAGCCTGTCGACCGACGGGGCCCAGCATTTT.

The chain recombines TRBV25-1 with TRBJ2-5; D is possibly TRBD1 (6 bases). Trimming took off 1 base at V and 5 bases at J, with 14 bases between the two ends. CDR3 length: 15 amino acids. Germline loops: CDR1 MGHDK, CDR2 SYGVNS. This chain's CDR3 is CASSEFRGYFETQYF. DNA for the CDR3: TGTGCCAGCAGTGAATTCAGGGGCTACTTCGAGACCCAGTACTTC.

The rearrangement uses TRBV7-2 and TRBJ2-7; 9 nucleotides match TRBD2. The CDR3 contains 16 residues. Trimming at V came to 2 bases and at J to 6 bases, leaving 11 bases not matched to a gene. The germline gives CDR1 SGHTA, CDR2 FQGNSA. The CDR3 DNA reads as TGTGCCAGCAGCTTAAATCAAGCGGGAGCGGGAGGCGAGCAGTACTTC. This gives the protein CASSLNQAGAGGEQYF. The variable domain in full, with the rest retrieved from reference TRBV7-2 and TRBJ2-7, is GAGVSQSPSNKVTEKGKDVELRCDPISGHTALYWYRQSLGQGLEFLIYFQGNSAPDKSGLPSDRFSAERTGGSVSTLTIQRTQQEDSAVYLCASSLNQAGAGGEQYFGPGTRLTVT.

The chain uses TRBV28 and TRBJ2-1; TRBD2 matches at 9 bases. CDR3 length equals 16 residues. V lost 6 bases, J lost 6 bases, and 12 bases stayed unmatched. Looked up from germline, CDR1 is MDHEN and CDR2 is SYDVKM. In nucleotides, the CDR3 is TGTGCCAGCAGCCCGGGATGGCTAGCGGGAACCAATGAGCAGTTCTTC. The encoded protein is CASSPGWLAGTNEQFF.